This T cell receptor beta chain was retrieved from a study of cytomegalovirus exposure and HLA in healthy donors. Study-level background: Earlier results showed almost 120 million unique TCR beta sequences derived from roughly 180 million T cells. Points from the study as a whole: Cytomegalovirus association was listed for around 180 TCR beta chains. In a later analysis, TCR beta V- and J-gene trimming showed a link to a missense DCLRE1C variant.

13 Jbeta primers and 60 Vbeta primers were used for the PCR. Sequenced by immunoSEQ multiplex PCR; TCRdb stores in-frame clones only, minus some. Here the sample spans about 74,000 clones, 55% to 85% being singletons. In the case of this clone: The antigen is undetermined.

Germline assignment: CDR1 MDHEN and CDR2 SYDVKM. The CDR3 consists of 17 residues. The chain carries TRBV28 and TRBJ2-5; 10 bases align to TRBD1. The DNA end is more similar to TRBJ2-7, so the J call may be wrong. The TCR originated in a woman between 40 and 55 years old in good health and CMV-seropositive. The sample consisted of PBMCs. The CDR3 here is CASSSTGTGAKSYEQYF. CDR3 in DNA: TGTGCCAGCAGTTCGACCGGGACAGGGGCGAAAAGCTACGAGCAGTACTTC.